This T cell receptor beta chain was captured in a study of blood T cell repertoires in COVID-19 (dated by TCRdb to the early 2020s). Regarding the study in general: The collaborator samples originated in the United States, Italy and Spain and spanned the acute and convalescent phases of COVID-19. The prospective study material was composed of cDNA or gDNA derived from T cells, B-cell-depleted T cells, or PBMCs. Deeply sampled blood TCRbeta repertoires from subjects exposed to, actively infected with, or recovered from COVID-19 were included in the dataset. The repertoires were made available in a free public database intended to serve as a resource for research on the immune response to SARS-CoV-2. Samples came from the ongoing ImmuneRACE study (first 160 participants) plus 1,254 subjects from 6 global collaborators. Nearly every sample came with metadata listing a de-identified subject ID, COVID-19 status, age in years and sex. HLA class I and class II types, where available, came from metadata supplied by the sample provider rather than from assay-based typing. Overall study results and their limits: The amount of clinical and demographic metadata varied by source and participant and was provided uncurated.

Participants in the prospective study were enrolled through a virtual design, were aged roughly 18 to 100 years, and lived in roughly 25 United States geographic areas. In the prospective study, participants were assigned to cohorts based on the clinical history participants reported in a screening survey and a study questionnaire. Exposed participants had been in contact, within 2 weeks of entering the study, with a person who had a PCR-confirmed or clinician-diagnosed case of COVID-19. Mobile phlebotomists in the prospective study collected whole blood, serum and a nasopharyngeal or oropharyngeal swab from every participant. Additional blood draws and questionnaires over a 2-month period could optionally be provided by prospective study participants. Prospective study blood samples were shipped either frozen or at room temperature before DNA extraction. The immunoSEQ Assay, a bias-controlled multiplex PCR, was used to amplify TCRbeta CDR3 regions from genomic DNA. On the study's bioinformatics: Nucleated cell counts per sample were estimated from amplification of reference gene primers within the assay. Sequence reads were collapsed and filtered to measure the absolute abundance of every unique TCRbeta CDR3 rearrangement. For each sample, productive Simpson clonality was calculated as the square root of Simpson's diversity index across productive rearrangements. TCRdb took this table from immuneACCESS and kept in-frame rearrangements with V and J called. Such tables lack part of the clones; where checked against another copy, unresolved V genes explain under half of the gap, and the rest is unexplained. V and J calls and clone size follow that table, whereas D and trimming were derived from the DNA. The sample table holds 200,000 or so clones, of which about four fifths were seen once. The leading ten clones occupy approximately 5% of the sample.

This clone was found a few times. No antigen is known for it. No much larger clonotype is one base removed from it; base qualities were not supplied. Sequenced material: PBMCs or T cells enriched from blood (not recorded which). The clonotype originates from a woman in her 50s who had been exposed to COVID-19.

The DNA reads as follows: TGTGCCAGTAGTATACCATCCACGCACGCCGGGAACACTGAAGCTTTCTTT. This sequence encodes CASSIPSTHAGNTEAFF. Recombination linked TRBV19 to TRBJ1-1; no confident D gene assignment can be made. Per the germline V gene (reference sequence), LNHDA is the CDR1 and SQIVND is the CDR2. V is shortened by 2 bases, J by 1 base, and the region joining them spans 17 bases. The CDR3, cysteine through phenylalanine, is 17 amino acids long. The CDR3 DNA has 51 bases and is translated from base 1.